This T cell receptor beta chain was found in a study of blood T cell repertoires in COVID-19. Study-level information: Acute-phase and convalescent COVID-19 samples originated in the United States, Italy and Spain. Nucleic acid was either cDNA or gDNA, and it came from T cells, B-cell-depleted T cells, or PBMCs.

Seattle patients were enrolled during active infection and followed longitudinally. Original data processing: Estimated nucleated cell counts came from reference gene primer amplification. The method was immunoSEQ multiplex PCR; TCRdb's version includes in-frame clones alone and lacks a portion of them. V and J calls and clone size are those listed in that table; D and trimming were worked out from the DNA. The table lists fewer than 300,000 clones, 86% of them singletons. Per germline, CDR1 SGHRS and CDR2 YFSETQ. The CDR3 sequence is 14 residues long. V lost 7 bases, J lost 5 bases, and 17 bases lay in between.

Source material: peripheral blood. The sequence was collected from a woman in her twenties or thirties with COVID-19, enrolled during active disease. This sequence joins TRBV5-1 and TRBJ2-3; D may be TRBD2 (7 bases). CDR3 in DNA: TGCGCCAGCGGGAGGGGGGGGCCAATAGATACGCAGTATTTT. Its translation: CASGRGGPIDTQYF.